This is a list of T cell receptor beta chains from one sample in a study of T-cell reconstitution after alpha-beta-depleted transplantation in children. One entry per CDR3 protein results from TCRdb running MiXCR on the PCR reads. The sample has hundreds of thousands of distinct CDR3 sequences, 16% seen once. The specimen was PBMCs, mostly from graft donor cells, collected 360 days after TCRalphabeta/CD19-depleted stem cell transplant. Receptors were obtained from a male patient between 5 and 17 years old who had a stem cell transplant for acute lymphoblastic leukemia, so the T cells may come from the graft donor. Each CDR3 is given with its conserved first and last residue. The D gene is left open where the match is weak. Some rows mark clone size as missing; the rest say once, few, many or name a class of expanded clone.

CDR3 DNA	CDR3 protein	J gene	clone size	V gene	D gene
TGTGCCAGCAGCCAAGGGAGGGCCTACGAGCAGTACTTC	CASSQGRAYEQYF	TRBJ2-7	.	TRBV4-2	.
TGTGCCAGCAGAGAGCTAACGTCCTACGAGCAGTACTTC	CASRELTSYEQYF	TRBJ2-7	.	TRBV12-3/TRBV12-4	.
TGCAGTGCTAGAAGGGCGGGGCCCGAGCAGTACTTC	CSARRAGPEQYF	TRBJ2-7	few	TRBV20-1	.
TGTGCCAGCAGCTCTTATGTGGGGGGACTAGCGGAGAATGAGCAGTTCTTC	CASSSYVGGLAENEQFF	TRBJ2-1	.	TRBV7-2	TRBD2
TGCGCCAGCAGCCAGCTGACTAGCATCTCCTACGAGCAGTACTTC	CASSQLTSISYEQYF	TRBJ2-7	.	TRBV4-1	TRBD2
TGCGCCAGCAGCTTGGATAAGTGGGTTACCTACAATGAGCAGTTCTTC	CASSLDKWVTYNEQFF	TRBJ2-1	few	TRBV5-1	.
TGTGCCAGCAGCCCTGGTCAACTCGGCGGGCTAGCGGGAGGCTCCCCCTACGAGCAGTACTTC	CASSPGQLGGLAGGSPYEQYF	TRBJ2-7	.	TRBV7-2	TRBD2
TGTGCCAGCAGCTCGGTGGCGGGGTCATTAAGCGAGCAGTACTTC	CASSSVAGSLSEQYF	TRBJ2-7	.	TRBV7-9	.
TGTGCCAGCAGCTTAAGGGACGCTGGGGCCAACGTCCTGACTTTC	CASSLRDAGANVLTF	TRBJ2-6	few	TRBV13	.
TGTGCCAGCAGCTATAATGATTTTAACTATGGCTACACCTTC	CASSYNDFNYGYTF	TRBJ1-2	.	TRBV6-5	.
TGCAGTGCTCCGGGCATGCACGGTTTTGGCTACACCTTC	CSAPGMHGFGYTF	TRBJ1-2	.	TRBV20-1	.
TGTGCCACCAGTGATGTGGGACGCTCCTACAATGAGCAGTTCTTC	CATSDVGRSYNEQFF	TRBJ2-1	.	TRBV24-1	.
TGTGCCAGCAGCTTCAAAAGGTACCAAGAGACCCAGTACTTC	CASSFKRYQETQYF	TRBJ2-5	many	TRBV11-2	.
TGTGCCAGCAGCCAATCCTTAGCGGGAGGGCCCTACAATGAGCAGTTCTTC	CASSQSLAGGPYNEQFF	TRBJ2-1	many	TRBV3-1	TRBD2
TGTGCCAGCAGCTTGGGGGACAGCCCCATGGAGACCCAGTACTTC	CASSLGDSPMETQYF	TRBJ2-5	few	TRBV7-2	TRBD1
TGCGCCAGCAGCCCATTTGTGGGGGGCTCCAATCAGCCCCAGCATTTT	CASSPFVGGSNQPQHF	TRBJ1-5	few	TRBV5-1	.
TGTGCCAGCAGCTTAGGGCCCGGGGAGCAGTTCTTC	CASSLGPGEQFF	TRBJ2-1	few	TRBV7-9	.
TGCGCCAGCAGCCTAAGGGGACTAGCGGGAGACGAGCAGTACTTC	CASSLRGLAGDEQYF	TRBJ2-7	many	TRBV4-1	TRBD2